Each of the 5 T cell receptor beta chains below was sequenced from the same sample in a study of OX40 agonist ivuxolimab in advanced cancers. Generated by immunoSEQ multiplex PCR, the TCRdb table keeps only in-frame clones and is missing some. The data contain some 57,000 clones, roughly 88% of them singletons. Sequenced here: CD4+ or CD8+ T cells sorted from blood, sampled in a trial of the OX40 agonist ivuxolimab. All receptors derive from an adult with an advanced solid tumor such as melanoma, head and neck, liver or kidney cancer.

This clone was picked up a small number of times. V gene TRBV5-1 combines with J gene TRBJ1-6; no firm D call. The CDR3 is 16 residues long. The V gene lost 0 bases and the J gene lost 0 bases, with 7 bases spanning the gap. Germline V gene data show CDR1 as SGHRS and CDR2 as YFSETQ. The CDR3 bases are TGCGCCAGCAGCTTGGACCAGAGCTCCTATAATTCACCCCTCCACTTT. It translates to CASSLDQSSYNSPLHF.

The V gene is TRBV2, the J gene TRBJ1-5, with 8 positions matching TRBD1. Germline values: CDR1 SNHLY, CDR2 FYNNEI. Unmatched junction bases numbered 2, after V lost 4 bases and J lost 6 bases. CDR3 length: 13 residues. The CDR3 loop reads CASSGQGAQPQHF. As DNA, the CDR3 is TGTGCCAGCAGTGGCCAGGGGGCTCAGCCCCAGCATTTT.

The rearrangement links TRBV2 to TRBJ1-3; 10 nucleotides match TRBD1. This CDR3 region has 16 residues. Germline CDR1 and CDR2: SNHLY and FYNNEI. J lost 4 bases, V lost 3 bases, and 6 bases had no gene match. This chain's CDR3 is CASSDDRGQLGNTIYF. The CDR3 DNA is TGTGCCAGCAGTGATGACAGGGGGCAATTAGGAAACACCATATATTTT. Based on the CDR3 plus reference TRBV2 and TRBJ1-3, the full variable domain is EPEVTQTPSHQVTQMGQEVILRCVPISNHLYFYWYRQILGQKVEFLVSFYNNEISEKSEIFDDQFSVERPDGSNFTLKIRSTKLEDSAMYFCASSDDRGQLGNTIYFGEGSWLTVV.

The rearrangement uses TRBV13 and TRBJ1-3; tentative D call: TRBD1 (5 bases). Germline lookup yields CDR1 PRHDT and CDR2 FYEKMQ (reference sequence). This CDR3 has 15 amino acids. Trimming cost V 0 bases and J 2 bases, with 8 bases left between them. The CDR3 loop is CASSLGGGTGNTIYF. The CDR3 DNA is TGTGCCAGCAGCTTAGGCGGGGGTACTGGAAACACCATATATTTT.

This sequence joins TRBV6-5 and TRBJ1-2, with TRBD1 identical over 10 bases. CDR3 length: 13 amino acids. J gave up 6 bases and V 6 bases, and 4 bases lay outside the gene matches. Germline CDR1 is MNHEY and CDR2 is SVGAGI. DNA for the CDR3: TGTGCCAGCAGACGGGACAGGGGAGATGGCTACACCTTC. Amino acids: CASRRDRGDGYTF.